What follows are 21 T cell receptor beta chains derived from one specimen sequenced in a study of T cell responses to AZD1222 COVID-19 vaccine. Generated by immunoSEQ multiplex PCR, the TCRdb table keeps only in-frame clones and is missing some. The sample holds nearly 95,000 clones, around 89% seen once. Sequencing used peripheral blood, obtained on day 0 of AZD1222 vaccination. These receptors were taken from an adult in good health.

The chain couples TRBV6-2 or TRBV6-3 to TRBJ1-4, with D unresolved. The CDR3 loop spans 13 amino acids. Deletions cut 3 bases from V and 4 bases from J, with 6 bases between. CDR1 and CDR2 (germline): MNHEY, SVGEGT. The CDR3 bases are TGTGCCAGCAGTTATCGACGTAATGAAAAACTGTTTTTT. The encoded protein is CASSYRRNEKLFF.

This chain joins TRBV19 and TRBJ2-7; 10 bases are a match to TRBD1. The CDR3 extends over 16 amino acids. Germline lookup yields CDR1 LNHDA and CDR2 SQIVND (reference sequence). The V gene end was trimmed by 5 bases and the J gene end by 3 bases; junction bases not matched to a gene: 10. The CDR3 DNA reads TGTGCCAGTAGTCCATTAGCGACAGGGGGCATCTACGAGCAGTACTTC. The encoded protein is CASSPLATGGIYEQYF.

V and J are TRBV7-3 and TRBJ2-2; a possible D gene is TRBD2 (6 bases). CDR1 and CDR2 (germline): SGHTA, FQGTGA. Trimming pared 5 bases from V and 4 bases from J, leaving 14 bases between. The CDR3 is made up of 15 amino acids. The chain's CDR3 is CASSPIGGATGELFF. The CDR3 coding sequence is TGTGCCAGCAGCCCAATAGGAGGGGCCACCGGGGAGCTGTTTTTT.

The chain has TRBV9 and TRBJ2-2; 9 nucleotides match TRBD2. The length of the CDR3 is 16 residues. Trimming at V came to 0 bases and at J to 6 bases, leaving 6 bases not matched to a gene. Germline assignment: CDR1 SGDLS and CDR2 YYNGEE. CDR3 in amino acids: CASSVAVRGGSGELFF. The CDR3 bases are TGTGCCAGCAGCGTAGCTGTGCGGGGGGGCTCCGGGGAGCTGTTTTTT.

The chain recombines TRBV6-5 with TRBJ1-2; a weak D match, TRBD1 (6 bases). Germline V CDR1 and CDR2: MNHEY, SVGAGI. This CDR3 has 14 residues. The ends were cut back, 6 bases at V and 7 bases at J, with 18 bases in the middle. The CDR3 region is CASSPDRWLGGYTF. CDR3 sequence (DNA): TGTGCCAGCAGCCCCGACAGGTGGCTGGGTGGCTACACCTTC.

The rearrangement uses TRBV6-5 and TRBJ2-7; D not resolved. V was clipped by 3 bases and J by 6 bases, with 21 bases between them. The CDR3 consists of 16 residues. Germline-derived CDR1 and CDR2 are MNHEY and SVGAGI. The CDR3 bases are TGTGCCAGCAGTTATAATTCGTGGTATGGACCGGGCGAGCAGTACTTC. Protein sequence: CASSYNSWYGPGEQYF.

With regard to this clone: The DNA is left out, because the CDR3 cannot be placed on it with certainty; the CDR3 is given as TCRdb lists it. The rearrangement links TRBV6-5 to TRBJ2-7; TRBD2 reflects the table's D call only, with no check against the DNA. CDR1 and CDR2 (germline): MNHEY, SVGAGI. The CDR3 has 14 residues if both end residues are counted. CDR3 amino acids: CASSSSAGAYEQYF.

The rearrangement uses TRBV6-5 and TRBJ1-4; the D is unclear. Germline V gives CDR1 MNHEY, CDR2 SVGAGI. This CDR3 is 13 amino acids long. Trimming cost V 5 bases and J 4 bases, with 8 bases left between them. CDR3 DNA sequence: TGTGCCAGCAGTCGGGTACTTAATGAAAAACTGTTTTTT. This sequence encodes CASSRVLNEKLFF.

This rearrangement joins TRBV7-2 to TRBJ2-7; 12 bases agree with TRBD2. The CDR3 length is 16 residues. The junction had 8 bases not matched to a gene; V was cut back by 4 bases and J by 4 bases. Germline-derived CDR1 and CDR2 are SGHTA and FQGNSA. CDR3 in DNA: TGTGCCAGCAGCTCTAGCGGGGGGGCCAGGTTTTACGAGCAGTACTTC. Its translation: CASSSSGGARFYEQYF. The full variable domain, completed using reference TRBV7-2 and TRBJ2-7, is GAGVSQSPSNKVTEKGKDVELRCDPISGHTALYWYRQSLGQGLEFLIYFQGNSAPDKSGLPSDRFSAERTGGSVSTLTIQRTQQEDSAVYLCASSSSGGARFYEQYFGPGTRLTVT.

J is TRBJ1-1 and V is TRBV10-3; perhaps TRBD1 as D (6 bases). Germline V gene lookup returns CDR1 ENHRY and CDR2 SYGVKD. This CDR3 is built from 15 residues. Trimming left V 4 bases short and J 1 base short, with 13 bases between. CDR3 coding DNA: TGTGCCATCAGTGCCCCCCACAGGGAGAACACTGAAGCTTTCTTT. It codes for CAISAPHRENTEAFF.

This CDR3 is CASSSDRGNEKLFF. The CDR3 DNA sequence: TGTGCCAGCAGCTCAGACAGGGGCAATGAAAAACTGTTTTTT. This sequence joins TRBV13 and TRBJ1-4, with 8 bases matching TRBD1. The V segment lost 4 bases and the J segment 5 bases; nucleotides outside the gene matches: 3. The CDR3 totals 14 residues. Germline lookup yields CDR1 PRHDT and CDR2 FYEKMQ (reference sequence).

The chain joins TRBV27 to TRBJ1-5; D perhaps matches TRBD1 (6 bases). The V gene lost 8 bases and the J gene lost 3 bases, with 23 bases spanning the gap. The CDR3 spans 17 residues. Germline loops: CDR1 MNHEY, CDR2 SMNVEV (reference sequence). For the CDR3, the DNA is TGTGCCAGCTCCTATTTAGGCGCACAGGGTGTCAATCAGCCCCAGCATTTT. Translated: CASSYLGAQGVNQPQHF.

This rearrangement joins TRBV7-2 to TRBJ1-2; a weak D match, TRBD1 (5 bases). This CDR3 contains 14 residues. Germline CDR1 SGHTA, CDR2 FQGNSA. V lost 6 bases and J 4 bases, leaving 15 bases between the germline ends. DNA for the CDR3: TGTGCCAGCAGTTCCCCAGGGCGTATCTATGGCTACACCTTC. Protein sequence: CASSSPGRIYGYTF.

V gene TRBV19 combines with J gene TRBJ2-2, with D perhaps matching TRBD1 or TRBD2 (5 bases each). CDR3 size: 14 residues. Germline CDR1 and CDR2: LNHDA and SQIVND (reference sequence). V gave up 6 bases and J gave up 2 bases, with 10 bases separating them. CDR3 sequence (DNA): TGTGCCAGTAGGACGGGACGCAACACCGGGGAGCTGTTTTTT. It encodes CASRTGRNTGELFF.

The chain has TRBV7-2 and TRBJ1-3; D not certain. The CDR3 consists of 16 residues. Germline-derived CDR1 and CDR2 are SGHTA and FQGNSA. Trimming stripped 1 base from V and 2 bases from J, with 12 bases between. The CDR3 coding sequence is TGTGCCAGCAGCTTAGTATGGCAGACGCCTGGAAACACCATATATTTT. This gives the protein CASSLVWQTPGNTIYF.

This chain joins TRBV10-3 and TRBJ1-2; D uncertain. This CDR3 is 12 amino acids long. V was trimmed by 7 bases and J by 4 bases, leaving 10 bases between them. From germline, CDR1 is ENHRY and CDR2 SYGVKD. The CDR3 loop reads CAITAGSYGYTF. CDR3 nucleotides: TGTGCCATCACGGCGGGGAGCTATGGCTACACCTTC.

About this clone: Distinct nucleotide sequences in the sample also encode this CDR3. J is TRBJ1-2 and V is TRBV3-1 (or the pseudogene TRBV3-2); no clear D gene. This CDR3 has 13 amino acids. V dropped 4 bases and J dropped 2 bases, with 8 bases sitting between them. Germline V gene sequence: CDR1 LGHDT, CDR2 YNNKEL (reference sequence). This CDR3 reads CASSPPGNYGYTF. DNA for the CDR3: TGTGCCAGCAGCCCCCCGGGGAACTATGGCTACACCTTC.

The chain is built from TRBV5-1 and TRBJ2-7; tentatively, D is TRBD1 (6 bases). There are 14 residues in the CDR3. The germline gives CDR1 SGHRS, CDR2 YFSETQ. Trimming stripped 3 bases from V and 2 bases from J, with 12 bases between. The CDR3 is CASSSEQGPYEQYF. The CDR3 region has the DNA TGCGCCAGCAGCTCCGAACAGGGTCCCTACGAGCAGTACTTC.

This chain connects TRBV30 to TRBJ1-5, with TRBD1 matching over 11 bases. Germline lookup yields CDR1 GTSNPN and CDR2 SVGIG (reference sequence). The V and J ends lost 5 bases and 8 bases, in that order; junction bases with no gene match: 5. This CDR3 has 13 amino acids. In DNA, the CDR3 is TGTGCCTGGGCCGGGACAGGGGGAGAGCCCCAGCATTTT. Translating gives CAWAGTGGEPQHF.

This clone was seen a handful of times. This chain's CDR3 is CASSPRGREGGELFF. CDR3 in DNA: TGTGCCAGCAGCCCCCGGGGAAGGGAAGGCGGGGAGCTGTTTTTT. The chain couples TRBV7-9 to TRBJ2-2; maybe TRBD2 (5 bases). CDR1 is SEHNR, CDR2 FQNEAQ, per germline (reference sequence). This CDR3 spans 15 amino acids. The germline V and J ends were trimmed by 5 bases and 7 bases, with 17 bases remaining between them.

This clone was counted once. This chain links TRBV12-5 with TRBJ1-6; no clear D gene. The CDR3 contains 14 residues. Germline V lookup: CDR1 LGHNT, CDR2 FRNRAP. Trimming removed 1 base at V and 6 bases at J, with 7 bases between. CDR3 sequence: CASGLESFNSPLHF. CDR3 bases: TGTGCTAGTGGTTTGGAGAGCTTTAATTCACCCCTCCACTTT.